The entry below describes one T cell receptor (beta chain). This entry is derived from a study of T cell changes during pregnancy in multiple sclerosis. Germline loops: CDR1 GTSNPN, CDR2 SVGIG (reference sequence). The V and J ends lost 3 bases and 11 bases respectively, with 22 bases between them. CDR3 size: 14 residues. Sequenced by immunoSEQ multiplex PCR; TCRdb stores in-frame clones only, minus some. This sample carries roughly 49,000 clones, just over 90% of them seen once, and the ten largest clones take roughly 3.7%. Sample: CD8+ T cells from peripheral blood mononuclear cells, taken after pregnancy. This sequence was found in a female donor with multiple sclerosis, enrolled in a pregnancy study. The rearrangement links TRBV30 to TRBJ1-1; TRBD1 might be the D (5 bases). In DNA, the CDR3 is TGTGCCTGGAGCGGAGGGGTTACGGGAGTGAAGGCTTTCTTT. Translation gives CAWSGGVTGVKAFF.